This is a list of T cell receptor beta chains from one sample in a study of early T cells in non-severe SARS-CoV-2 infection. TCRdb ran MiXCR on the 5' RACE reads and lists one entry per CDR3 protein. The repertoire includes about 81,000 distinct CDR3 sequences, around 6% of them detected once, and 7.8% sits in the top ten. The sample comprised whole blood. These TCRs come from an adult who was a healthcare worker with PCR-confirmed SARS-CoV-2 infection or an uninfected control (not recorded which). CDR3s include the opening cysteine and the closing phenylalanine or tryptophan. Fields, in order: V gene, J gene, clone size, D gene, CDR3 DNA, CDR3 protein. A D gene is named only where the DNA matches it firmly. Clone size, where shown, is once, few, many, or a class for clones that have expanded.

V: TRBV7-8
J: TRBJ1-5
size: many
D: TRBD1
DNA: TGTGCCAGCAGCCACCGGACAGGCGATCAGCCCCAGCATTTT
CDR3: CASSHRTGDQPQHF

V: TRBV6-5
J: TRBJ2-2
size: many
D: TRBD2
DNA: TGTGCCAGCAGTTCCGGACTAGCGGGAGTGCGAACCGGGGAGCTGTTTTTT
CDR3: CASSSGLAGVRTGELFF

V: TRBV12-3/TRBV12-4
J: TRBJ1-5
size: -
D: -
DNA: TGTGCCAGCAGTTTAGTAGGCAGGGGCCATCAGCCCCAGCATTTT
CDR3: CASSLVGRGHQPQHF

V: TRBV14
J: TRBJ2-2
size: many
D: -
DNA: TGTGCCAGCAGCCAAGATCGGTATGAGGCCCTGGGCACCGGGGAGCTGTTTTTT
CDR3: CASSQDRYEALGTGELFF

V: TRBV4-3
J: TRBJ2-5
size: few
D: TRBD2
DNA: TGCGCCAGCAGCCAGGCCCCTAGCGGTGAGACCCAGTACTTC
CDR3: CASSQAPSGETQYF

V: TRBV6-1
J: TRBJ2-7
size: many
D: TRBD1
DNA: TGTGCCAGCAGTGGTTCCATCGGACAGGTCTCCTACGAGCAGTACTTC
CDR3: CASSGSIGQVSYEQYF

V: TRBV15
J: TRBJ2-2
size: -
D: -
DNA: TGTGCCACCAGCAGAGGAGGGGAAACCGGGGAGCTGTTTTTT
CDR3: CATSRGGETGELFF

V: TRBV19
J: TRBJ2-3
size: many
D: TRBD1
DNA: TGTGCCAGCCTAAAACAGGGGGCGGCCACAGATACGCAGTATTTT
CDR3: CASLKQGAATDTQYF

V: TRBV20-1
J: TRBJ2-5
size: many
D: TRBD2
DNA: TGCAGTGCTAGGCCTAGCGGGAGGGTTACGGAGACCCAGTACTTC
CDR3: CSARPSGRVTETQYF

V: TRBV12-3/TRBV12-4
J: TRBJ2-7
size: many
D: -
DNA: TGTGCCAGCAGTTTGATGACCGAGCAGTACTTC
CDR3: CASSLMTEQYF

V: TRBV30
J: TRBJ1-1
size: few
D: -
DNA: TGTGCCTGGAGACTGAACACTGAAGCTTTCTTT
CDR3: CAWRLNTEAFF

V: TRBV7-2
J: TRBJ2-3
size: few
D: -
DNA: TGTGCCAGCAGCTTAGGGACAGCGGATTCAGATACGCAGTATTTT
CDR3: CASSLGTADSDTQYF

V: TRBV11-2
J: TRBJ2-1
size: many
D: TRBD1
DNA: TGTGCCAGCAGCTCCGGGACAGGGGTTAATGAGCAGTTCTTC
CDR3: CASSSGTGVNEQFF

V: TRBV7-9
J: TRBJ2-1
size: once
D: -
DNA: TGTGCCAGCAGCTTTTTGCAGGGACTTAATGAGAAGTTCTTC
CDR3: CASSFLQGLNEKFF

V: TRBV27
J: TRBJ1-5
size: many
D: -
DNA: TGTGCCAGCAGTTTCTCGAGGAGTGATCAGCCCCAGCATTTT
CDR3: CASSFSRSDQPQHF

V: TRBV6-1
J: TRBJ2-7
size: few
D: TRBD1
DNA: TGTGCCAGCCTTAGGGGGACAGGGGGCTTGAAGTCCTACGAGCAGTACTTC
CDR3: CASLRGTGGLKSYEQYF

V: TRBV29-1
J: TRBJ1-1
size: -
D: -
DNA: TGCAGCGTTGGAAACGAAGCTTTCTTT
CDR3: CSVGNEAFF

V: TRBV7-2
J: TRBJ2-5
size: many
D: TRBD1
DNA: TGTGCCAGCAGCGGAAGGACAGGGAGACAAGAGACCCAGTACTTC
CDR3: CASSGRTGRQETQYF

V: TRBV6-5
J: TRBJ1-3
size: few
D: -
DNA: TGTGCCAGCAGTCCGGACGTCGGAAACACCATATATTTT
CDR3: CASSPDVGNTIYF

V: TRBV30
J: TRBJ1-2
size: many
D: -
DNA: TGTGCCTGGAGGAGGGAGGGCTACACCTTC
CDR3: CAWRREGYTF

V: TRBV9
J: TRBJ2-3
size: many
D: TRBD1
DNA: TGTGCCAGCAGCGGGACAGGGCGAACAGATACGCAGTATTTT
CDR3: CASSGTGRTDTQYF

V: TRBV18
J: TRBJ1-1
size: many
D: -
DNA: TGTGCCAGCTCACCACCTCAGGGACACCTCACTGAAGCTTTCTTT
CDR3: CASSPPQGHLTEAFF

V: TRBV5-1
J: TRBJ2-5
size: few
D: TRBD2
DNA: TGCGCCAGCAGCTTAGCTAGCGGGAAAGAGACCCAGTACTTC
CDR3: CASSLASGKETQYF

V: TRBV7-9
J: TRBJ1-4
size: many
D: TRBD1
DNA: TGTGCCAGCAGCTCCTACCGGGACAGGGATAATGAAAAACTGTTTTTT
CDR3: CASSSYRDRDNEKLFF

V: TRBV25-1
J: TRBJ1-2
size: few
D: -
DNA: TGTGCCAGCAGTGATCCAGGGGATGGATATGGCTACACCTTC
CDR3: CASSDPGDGYGYTF

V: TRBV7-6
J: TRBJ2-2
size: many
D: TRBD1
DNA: TGTGCCAGCAGCCTAGACCTACCTACGACGACAGGGGGGACCGGGGAGCTGTTTTTT
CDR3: CASSLDLPTTTGGTGELFF